This TCR beta chain was observed in a study of T cells in Graves' hyperthyroidism and ophthalmopathy. The investigators amplified TCR beta CDR3 regions from RNA transcripts. During a first-round RT-PCR of the TCR CDR3, the HTBI primer set was used. MiXCR, applied by TCRdb to the multiplex PCR reads, yields one record per CDR3 protein. Of some 380,000 distinct CDR3 sequences detected, 13% appear once; the ten largest clones hold less than 25%. From germline, CDR1 is DFQATT and CDR2 SNEGSKA (reference sequence). The CDR3 runs 13 residues. The V gene lost 3 bases and the J gene lost 0 bases, with 7 bases spanning the gap. Details on this clonotype: A much larger clone is a single base away; this may be a read error.

Blood was sampled at initial diagnosis of hyperthyroidism, prior to onset of any ophthalmopathy symptoms. The rearrangement links TRBV20-1 to TRBJ2-3; D is ambiguous. The sequence came from a man aged 25 to 45 with Graves' hyperthyroidism that later progressed to Graves' ophthalmopathy. Sequencing was performed on blood. CDR3 residues: CSASQDSTDTQYF. CDR3 DNA: TGCAGTGCTAGCCAGGACAGCACAGATACGCAGTATTTT.